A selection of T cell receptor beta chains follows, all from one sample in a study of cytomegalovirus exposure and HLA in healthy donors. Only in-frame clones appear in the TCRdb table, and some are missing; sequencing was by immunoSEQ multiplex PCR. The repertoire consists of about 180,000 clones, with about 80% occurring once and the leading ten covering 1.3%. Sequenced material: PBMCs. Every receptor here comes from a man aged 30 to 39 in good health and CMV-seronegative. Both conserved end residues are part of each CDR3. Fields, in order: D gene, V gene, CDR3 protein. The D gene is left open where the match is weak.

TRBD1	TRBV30	CAGGRPGGFYEQYF
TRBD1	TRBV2	CASSFETGVKNIQYF
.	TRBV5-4	CASSSTRVDTEAFF
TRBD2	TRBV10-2	CASRETSGGVWEQYF
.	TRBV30	CAWSYVNYEQYF
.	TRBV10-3	CAIGGQNTEAFF
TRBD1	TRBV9	CASSTRQGNTEAFF
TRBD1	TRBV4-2	CASSQNLLGQGPQANIQYF
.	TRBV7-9	CASSTRTATYEQYF
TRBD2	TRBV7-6	CASSLAASGTTDTQYF
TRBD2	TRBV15	CATSSKAGGPYNEQFF
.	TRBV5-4	CASSSTGSEQYF
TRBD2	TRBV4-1	CASSQVAGARYEQYF
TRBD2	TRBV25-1	CASSEDGGSLTDTQYF
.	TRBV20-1	CSAGGRETQYF
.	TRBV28	CASSPQGFSYEQYF
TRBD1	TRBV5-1	CASSLVSGGQGYNEQFF
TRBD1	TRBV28	CASSLPGQGTNEKLFF
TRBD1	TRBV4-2	CASSQDRGDRGYEQYF
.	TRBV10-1	CASRSDTDTGELFF
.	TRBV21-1	CASRSLQGNNSPLHF
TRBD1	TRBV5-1	CASSPPFVAGGGEQYF
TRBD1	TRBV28	CAGQPNTGELFF
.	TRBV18	CASSPPSTDTEAFF
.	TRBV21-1	CASDPSGGSTDTQYF
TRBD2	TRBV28	CASSLSSGGGLRTDTQYF
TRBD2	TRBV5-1	CASSAGLSGSNVETQYF
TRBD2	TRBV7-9	CASSPRLATSSYNEQFF
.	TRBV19	CASSILGAGQPQHF
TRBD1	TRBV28	CASSSRQGRVNTEAFF
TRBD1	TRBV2	CASRSGTGGVQPQHF
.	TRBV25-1	CASLRDINSPLHF
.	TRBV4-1	CASSRPNPVANYGYTF
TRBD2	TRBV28	CASSKLAGGAYEQYF
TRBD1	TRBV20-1	CSARTGEQYF
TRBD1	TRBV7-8	CASSLGVVRDSDGEQYF
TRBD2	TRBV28	CASSPGLAGVGSYEQYF
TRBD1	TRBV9	CASSAGTGGVNTEAFF
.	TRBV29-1	CSVEGQGYEQYF
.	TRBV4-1	CASSQERQLNTEAFF
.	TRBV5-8	CASSLVRYEQYF
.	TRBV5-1	CASSLKESATNEKLFF
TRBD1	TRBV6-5	CASSRRGSYSPLHF
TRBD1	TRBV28	CASSPSDRGETQYF
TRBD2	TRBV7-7	CGVGGSIQETQYF
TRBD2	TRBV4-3	CASSQTPGLAAPDTQYF
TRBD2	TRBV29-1	CSVGLAGGQETQYF
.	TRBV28	CATLTVSGNTIYF
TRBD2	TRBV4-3	CASSQRLAGGGNTGELFF
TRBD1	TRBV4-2	CASSRRRDRIGETQYF
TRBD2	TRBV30	CAWNSGGASETQYF
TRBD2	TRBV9	CASSVAPLRAGDYNEQFF
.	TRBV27	CASSLRGSGYYGYTF